This T cell receptor beta chain was obtained from a study of monozygotic twins with inflammatory bowel disease. Using eight separate reactions per sample, the authors generated cDNA. TCRdb reprocessed the 5' RACE reads and stores each CDR3 protein as one record, lacking DNA. The listing contains around 410,000 distinct CDR3 sequences. Points on this clonotype: Its antigen is currently unknown.

Study-wide results and limits: Relative clonotype sharing with others was diminished in IBD patients versus healthy twins, particularly with disease activity.

The sequencing input was blood. The sequence was obtained from a human donor with ulcerative colitis or Crohn's disease, or a healthy co-twin of an affected twin (not recorded which).

CDR3 protein: CASSRKVPYEQYF. This chain links TRBV12-3 or TRBV12-4 with TRBJ2-7. The CDR3 has 13 amino acids.